This T cell receptor (beta chain) originates from a study of control samples from healthy donors and cancer patients. Profiling relied on immunoSEQ multiplex PCR, and the TCRdb table lists in-frame clones only, not all of them. The sample has around 33,000 clones; about 85% are singletons. The sequence derives from a woman aged 40 to 55 with lung cancer. The material sequenced was PBMCs.

The CDR3 DNA follows: TGTGCCAGCAGTTTAAGCAGGGGGGGGACCGGGGAGCTGTTTTTT. Protein product: CASSLSRGGTGELFF. The rearrangement uses TRBV6-6 and TRBJ2-2, with D perhaps matching TRBD1 or TRBD2 (7 bases each). Trimming took off 4 bases at V and 5 bases at J, with 14 bases between the two ends. The CDR3 is made up of 15 amino acids. Germline values: CDR1 MNHNY, CDR2 SVGAGI (reference sequence).